This T cell receptor (beta chain) was documented in a study of spatial heterogeneity in lung cancer. Overall study: On average, each unique TCR and UMI combination appeared more than ten times in raw reads.

Time point meaning: sample taken at primary tumor resection. Unsorted whole RNA of tumor, nontumor lung or frozen PBMC was sequenced. The CDR3 covers 12 residues. CDR1 is DFQATT and CDR2 is SNEGSKA in the germline V gene (reference sequence). V lost 3 bases, J lost 6 bases, and 8 bases lay in between. The study tagged each TCR cDNA molecule with a unique molecular identifier. Each CDR3 protein gets one entry after TCRdb re-called the 5' RACE reads with MiXCR. The data show about 90,000 distinct CDR3 sequences, approximately 8.6% seen once. Ten or more counts support this clonotype. The source material was PBMCs, sampled at surgery. The TCR sequence derives from a male donor with early-stage non-small cell lung cancer. The rearrangement joins TRBV20-1 to TRBJ2-2, with D perhaps matching TRBD2 (6 bases). Written as DNA, the CDR3 is TGCAGTGCTAGCGGGGGTGCCGGGGAGCTGTTTTTT. Translating gives CSASGGAGELFF.